Here is one T cell receptor (beta chain) with its context. What it recognizes is unknown. This entry is derived from a study of cytomegalovirus exposure and HLA in healthy donors. Study findings and constraints: Accurate prediction of HLA-A and HLA-B alleles (for most subjects) was reportedly achieved from TCR beta sequences. For most TCR sequences rarity was the rule, although some public TCRs occurred in many donors.

The PCR made use of 60 Vbeta and 13 Jbeta primers. Profiled with immunoSEQ multiplex PCR; TCRdb holds only in-frame clones, not every one. The repertoire includes more than 95,000 clones, about 80% of them detected once, and about 9.1% sits in the top ten. The CDR3 consists of 18 residues. CDR1 and CDR2 from the germline V gene are SNHLY and FYNNEI. J lost 4 bases, V lost 3 bases, and 12 bases had no gene match. The rearrangement joins TRBV2 to TRBJ2-7; the match to TRBD2 covers 13 bases. The sequence came from a woman between 45 and 60 years old in good health and CMV-seropositive. What was sequenced was PBMCs. The CDR3 loop reads CASSDSGTSGAVAYEQYF. The CDR3 DNA reads as TGTGCCAGCAGTGATTCCGGGACTAGCGGGGCTGTGGCTTACGAGCAGTACTTC.